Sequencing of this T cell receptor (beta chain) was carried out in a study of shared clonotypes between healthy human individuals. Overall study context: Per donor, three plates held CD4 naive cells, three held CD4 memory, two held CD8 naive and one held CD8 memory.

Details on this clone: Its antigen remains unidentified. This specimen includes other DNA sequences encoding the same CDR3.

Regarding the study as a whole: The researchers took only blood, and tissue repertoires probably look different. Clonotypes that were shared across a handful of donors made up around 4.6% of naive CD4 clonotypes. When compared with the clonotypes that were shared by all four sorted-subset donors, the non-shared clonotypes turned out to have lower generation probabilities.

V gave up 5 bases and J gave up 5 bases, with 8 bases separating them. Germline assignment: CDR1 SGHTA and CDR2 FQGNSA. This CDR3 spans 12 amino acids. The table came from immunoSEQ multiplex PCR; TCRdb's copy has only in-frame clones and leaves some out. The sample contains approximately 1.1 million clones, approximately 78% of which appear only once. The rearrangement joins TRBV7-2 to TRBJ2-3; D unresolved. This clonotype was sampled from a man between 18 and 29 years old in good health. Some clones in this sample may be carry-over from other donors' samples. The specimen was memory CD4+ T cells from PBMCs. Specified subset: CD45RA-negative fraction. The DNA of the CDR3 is TGTGCCAGCAGCCCTTCGGTAGATACGCAGTATTTT. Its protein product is CASSPSVDTQYF.